A selection of T cell receptor beta chains follows, all from one sample in a study of blood T cell repertoires in COVID-19. Method: immunoSEQ multiplex PCR; TCRdb's copy keeps in-frame clones and lacks some. This table holds tens of thousands of clones, about 87% found once. The sample consisted of peripheral blood. Source of these receptors: a woman aged 80 or over with active COVID-19. The CDR3 runs from the conserved cysteine through the conserved F or W. The order of the fields is CDR3 DNA, CDR3 protein, clone size, J gene, D gene, V gene. D genes are given only for firm matches. Clone size appears in some rows only: once, few, many, or a class for an expanded clone.

CDR3nt: TGTGCCACCAGCAGAGGGGGCGCGAACACCGGGGAGCTGTTTTTT
CDR3aa: CATSRGGANTGELFF
abundance: .
j_gene: TRBJ2-2
d_gene: .
v_gene: TRBV15

CDR3nt: TGTGCCAGCAGCCTCGGACAGGGGCCATTAACTGGAAACACCATATATTTT
CDR3aa: CASSLGQGPLTGNTIYF
abundance: once
j_gene: TRBJ1-3
d_gene: TRBD1
v_gene: TRBV11-2

CDR3nt: TGCGCCAGCAGCTTGGTACAGGGGTCCTACGAGCAGTACTTC
CDR3aa: CASSLVQGSYEQYF
abundance: few
j_gene: TRBJ2-7
d_gene: TRBD1
v_gene: TRBV5-1

CDR3nt: TGTGCCAGTAGCGCTCCGGGACTAGTGGAAAACACCGGGGAGCTGTTTTTT
CDR3aa: CASSAPGLVENTGELFF
abundance: .
j_gene: TRBJ2-2
d_gene: TRBD2
v_gene: TRBV19

CDR3nt: TGTGCCAGCAGACGGAGGCAGGACGTTTATGGCTACACCTTC
CDR3aa: CASRRRQDVYGYTF
abundance: .
j_gene: TRBJ1-2
d_gene: .
v_gene: TRBV6-5

CDR3nt: TGTGCCAGCAGTTGGCTTGAGGGCGCCTACGAGCAGTACTTC
CDR3aa: CASSWLEGAYEQYF
abundance: .
j_gene: TRBJ2-7
d_gene: .
v_gene: TRBV6-2/TRBV6-3

CDR3nt: TGTGCTAGCTCTCGGGGGGGTGCGGCTTCACCCCTCCACTTT
CDR3aa: CASSRGGAASPLHF
abundance: .
j_gene: TRBJ1-6
d_gene: .
v_gene: TRBV18

CDR3nt: TGTGCCAGCAGTGATTTAGACTATGGCTACACCTTC
CDR3aa: CASSDLDYGYTF
abundance: .
j_gene: TRBJ1-2
d_gene: .
v_gene: TRBV25-1

CDR3nt: TGTGCCAGCATCTCCGGGGGGAACACTGAAGCTTTCTTT
CDR3aa: CASISGGNTEAFF
abundance: .
j_gene: TRBJ1-1
d_gene: .
v_gene: TRBV6-5

CDR3nt: TGTGCCTGGAATCAAGGCTCAGGGTCCTACAATGAGCAGTTCTTC
CDR3aa: CAWNQGSGSYNEQFF
abundance: .
j_gene: TRBJ2-1
d_gene: .
v_gene: TRBV30

CDR3nt: TGTGCCAGCAGCTGGCCGGGGGACAGGTTATATAGCAATCAGCCCCAGCATTTT
CDR3aa: CASSWPGDRLYSNQPQHF
abundance: .
j_gene: TRBJ1-5
d_gene: TRBD1
v_gene: TRBV5-4

CDR3nt: TGTGCCAGCAGCGACTGGGAGGAGACCCAGTACTTC
CDR3aa: CASSDWEETQYF
abundance: .
j_gene: TRBJ2-5
d_gene: .
v_gene: TRBV7-9

CDR3nt: TGTGCCAGCAGCTTACAGGGGGCGGACACTGAAGCTTTCTTT
CDR3aa: CASSLQGADTEAFF
abundance: few
j_gene: TRBJ1-1
d_gene: TRBD1
v_gene: TRBV7-9

CDR3nt: TGTGCTAGTGGTTTGGTACTAGCGGGGGGCACAGATACGCAGTATTTT
CDR3aa: CASGLVLAGGTDTQYF
abundance: once
j_gene: TRBJ2-3
d_gene: TRBD2
v_gene: TRBV12-5